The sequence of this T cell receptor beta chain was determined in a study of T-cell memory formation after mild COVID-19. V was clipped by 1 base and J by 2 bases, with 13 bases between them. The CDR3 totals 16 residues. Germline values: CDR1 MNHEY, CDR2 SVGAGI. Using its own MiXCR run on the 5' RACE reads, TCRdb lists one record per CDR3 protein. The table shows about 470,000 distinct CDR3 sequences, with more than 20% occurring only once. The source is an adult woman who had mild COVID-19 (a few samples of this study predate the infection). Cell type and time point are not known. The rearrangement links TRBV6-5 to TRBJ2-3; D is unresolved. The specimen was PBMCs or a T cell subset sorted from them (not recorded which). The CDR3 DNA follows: TGTGCCAGCAGTTACTACTCATGGCGGCACACAGATACGCAGTATTTT. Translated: CASSYYSWRHTDTQYF.